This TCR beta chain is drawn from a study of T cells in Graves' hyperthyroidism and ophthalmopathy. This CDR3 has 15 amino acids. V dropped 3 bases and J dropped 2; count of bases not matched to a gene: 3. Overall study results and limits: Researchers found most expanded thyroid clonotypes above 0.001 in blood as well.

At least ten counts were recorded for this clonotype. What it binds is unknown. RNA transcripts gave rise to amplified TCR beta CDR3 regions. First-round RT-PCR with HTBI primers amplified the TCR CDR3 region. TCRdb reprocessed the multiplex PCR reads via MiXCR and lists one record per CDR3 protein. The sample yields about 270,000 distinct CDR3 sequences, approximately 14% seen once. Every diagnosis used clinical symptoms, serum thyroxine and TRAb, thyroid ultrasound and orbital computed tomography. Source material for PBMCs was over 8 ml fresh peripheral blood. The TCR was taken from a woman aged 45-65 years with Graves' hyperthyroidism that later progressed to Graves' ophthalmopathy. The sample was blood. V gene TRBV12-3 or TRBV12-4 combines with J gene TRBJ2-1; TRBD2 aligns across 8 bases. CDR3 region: CASSLAGGAYNEQFF. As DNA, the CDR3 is TGTGCCAGCAGTTTGGCGGGAGGCGCCTACAATGAGCAGTTCTTC.